The entry below gives a single T cell receptor (beta chain) sequence along with its context. This CDR3 is built from 15 residues. With V trimmed by 3 bases and J by 3 bases, 11 bases remained unmatched. Germline loops: CDR1 DFQATT, CDR2 SNEGSKA (reference sequence). The sample comes from a study of response to subunit inactivated influenza vaccine. TCRdb itself ran the RT-PCR reads through MiXCR, one entry per CDR3 protein. Counted here are around 750,000 distinct CDR3 sequences, 21% occurring once; the ten biggest clones make up roughly 10%. The material was PBMCs from blood, obtained more than 4 days after vaccination. The sequence came from a man in his fifties or sixties who received an inactivated influenza vaccine. The chain joins TRBV20-1 to TRBJ2-7, with 7 bases that match TRBD1. CDR3 amino acids: CSARGTGDRLYEQYF. The CDR3 DNA reads TGCAGTGCTAGGGGAACAGGGGATCGTCTCTACGAGCAGTACTTC.